This T cell receptor beta chain was sequenced in a study of T cells in Graves' hyperthyroidism and ophthalmopathy. RNA transcripts yielded amplified TCR beta CDR3 regions. HTBI primers were used for first-round RT-PCR of the TCR CDR3. TCRdb used MiXCR to reprocess the multiplex PCR reads, holding one entry per CDR3 protein. The sample includes fewer than 450,000 distinct CDR3 sequences, roughly 18% seen only once; the top ten take 35% to 50%. This clonotype was detected only a few times. The ends were cut back, 0 bases at V and 5 bases at J, with 14 bases in the middle. Germline V lookup: CDR1 SGHVS, CDR2 FNYEAQ. CDR3 length equals 15 residues.

The rearrangement joins TRBV7-6 to TRBJ2-7, with no clear D. This TCR was sampled from a man aged 18 to 30 with Graves' ophthalmopathy. Source material: blood. This chain's CDR3 is CASSLATKPGDEQYF. Here the CDR3 DNA reads TGTGCCAGCAGCTTAGCGACGAAGCCTGGCGACGAGCAGTACTTC.